The clone carrying this T cell receptor (beta chain) was counted only a few times. The V gene's germline CDR1 is DFQATT and CDR2 SNEGSKA (reference sequence). V was cut by 4 bases and J by 0 bases, with 13 bases left in between. This CDR3 contains 15 residues. A second PCR, run for roughly 7 to 11 cycles, used a sample-barcoded 5' primer plus a J-beta primer mix. TCRdb called the 5' RACE reads again in MiXCR, with one record for every CDR3 protein. The sample shows approximately 1.5 million distinct CDR3 sequences, roughly 43% of them seen only once. This record comes from a study of blood T cells in healthy people across ages. It was approximately 10 milliliters of peripheral blood that were drawn from each donor.

This clonotype was obtained from a woman in her late teens or twenties in good health. What was sequenced was blood. This chain joins TRBV20-1 and TRBJ1-5, with a tentative D call TRBD1 (5 bases). The CDR3 reads CSATKTAYSNQPQHF. As DNA, the CDR3 is TGCAGTGCTACCAAGACAGCATATAGCAATCAGCCCCAGCATTTT.